This entry is about one T cell receptor beta chain. The sample comes from a study of blood T cell repertoires in COVID-19. Study-level information: There were acute and convalescent COVID-19 samples, and they came from the United States, Italy and Spain.

Germline V lookup: CDR1 SNHLY, CDR2 FYNNEI. V was pared by 9 bases and J by 5 bases, with 24 bases of the junction left unmatched. The CDR3 runs to 18 residues. In the original analysis: For nucleated cells, counts were estimated from reference gene primer amplification. Sequenced by immunoSEQ multiplex PCR; TCRdb stores in-frame clones only, minus some. V and J calls and clone size are given by that table; D and trimming were obtained from the DNA. Of about 260,000 clones in the sample, less than 90% were seen once. V usage is TRBV2 and J usage is TRBJ2-5; the match to TRBD2 covers 7 bases. Sequencing was done on a sample of peripheral blood. The origin of this receptor is a man in his thirties or forties with active or convalescent COVID-19. The CDR3 sequence is CARPEKGVPGLWAETQYF. The CDR3 DNA reads as TGTGCCAGACCAGAAAAGGGTGTCCCGGGACTATGGGCCGAGACCCAGTACTTC.